A single sample is the source of the 30 T cell receptor beta chains below, sequenced in a study of cytomegalovirus exposure and HLA in healthy donors. The protocol was immunoSEQ multiplex PCR, while the TCRdb copy is restricted to in-frame clones and leaves out a portion. The repertoire holds roughly 60,000 clones, with 92% as singletons. Material: PBMCs. The receptor source for this set is a young woman in good health and CMV-seronegative.

This CDR3 reads CASRNSVEGRQPQHF. In nucleotides, the CDR3 is TGTGCCAGTCGTAATTCGGTGGAGGGGAGGCAGCCCCAGCATTTT. V is TRBV19 and J is TRBJ1-5, with D perhaps matching TRBD1 (5 bases). This CDR3 has 15 residues. With 8 bases removed from V and 7 bases from J, the gap between germline ends came to 21 bases. Germline V gives CDR1 LNHDA, CDR2 SQIVND (reference sequence).

This clone was observed a handful of times. V is TRBV28 and J is TRBJ2-7; no clear D. This CDR3 has 12 residues. Trimming shortened V by 6 bases and J by 1 base, and 7 bases separated the two germline ends. The germline V gene has CDR1 MDHEN and CDR2 SYDVKM. The CDR3 spells CASSLRSYEQYF. CDR3 sequence (DNA): TGTGCCAGCAGCCTCAGGTCCTACGAGCAGTACTTC.

The chain is built from TRBV7-8 and TRBJ2-7; 7 nucleotides match TRBD2. CDR1 and CDR2 from the germline V gene are SGHVS and FQNEAQ. The junction had 10 bases not matched to a gene; V was cut back by 5 bases and J by 0 bases. The CDR3 runs to 16 residues. The CDR3 region has the DNA TGTGCCAGCAGCCTGGGAGGGAGCCTAAGCTCCTACGAGCAGTACTTC. The encoded protein is CASSLGGSLSSYEQYF.

The chain is built from TRBV15 and TRBJ2-6; D is perhaps TRBD2 (5 bases). CDR1 is LNHNV and CDR2 is YYDKDF in the germline V gene (reference sequence). V was shortened by 2 bases and J by 1 base, with 27 bases between the two germline ends. CDR3 length: 22 residues. The CDR3 region has the DNA TGTGCCACCAGCAGATCGACGTACACTCTCCGGGGTATCAAATCTGGGGCCAACGTCCTGACTTTC. Translation: CATSRSTYTLRGIKSGANVLTF.

The rearrangement links TRBV6-6 to TRBJ1-2, with D possibly TRBD1 on 6 matching bases. In germline, CDR1 is MNHNY, CDR2 SVGAGI (reference sequence). The CDR3 is made up of 14 amino acids. Deletions cut 8 bases from V and 0 bases from J, with 13 bases between. Here the CDR3 reads CASCRTAANYGYTF. The CDR3 nucleotides read TGTGCCAGCTGTCGGACAGCAGCTAACTATGGCTACACCTTC.

This chain connects TRBV6-1 to TRBJ2-2; a possible D gene is TRBD1 (5 bases). Trimming cost V 2 bases and J 4 bases, with 11 bases left between them. This CDR3 region has 15 residues. Germline values: CDR1 MNHNS, CDR2 SASEGT. This chain's CDR3 is CASSELTGGTGELFF. The CDR3 DNA reads as TGTGCCAGCAGTGAACTTACAGGTGGCACCGGGGAGCTGTTTTTT.

The CDR3 reads CASSYRTGGALEGYTF. The CDR3 DNA sequence: TGTGCCAGCAGTTACCGGACAGGGGGCGCACTAGAAGGCTACACCTTC. The chain links TRBV7-8 to TRBJ1-2, with TRBD1 matching over 11 bases. The CDR3 sequence is 16 residues long. The V gene's germline CDR1 is SGHVS and CDR2 FQNEAQ. The trim removed 6 bases at V and 8 bases at J, leaving 14 bases unmatched.

The J gene is TRBJ2-5, the V gene TRBV4-1; possible D gene TRBD2, 5 bases. The V gene's germline CDR1 is MGHRA and CDR2 YSYEKL. The CDR3 consists of 16 residues. V was clipped by 4 bases and J by 5 bases, with 20 bases between them. In DNA, the CDR3 is TGCGCCAGCAGCCTTCGAGATGGGCCTCCGGGGGAGACCCAGTACTTC. Protein product: CASSLRDGPPGETQYF.

DNA of the CDR3: TGTGCCAGCAGCTTAGAGCCGGGGAGCAACACTGAAGCTTTCTTT. It yields the protein CASSLEPGSNTEAFF. This chain uses TRBV11-2 with TRBJ1-1; unclear D gene. This CDR3 has 15 residues. V was shortened by 0 bases and J by 2 bases, with 10 bases between the two germline ends. Germline CDR1 is SGHAT and CDR2 is FQNNGV.

The V and J genes are TRBV27 and TRBJ1-4; weak D call: TRBD1 (6 bases). The CDR3 covers 13 residues. Germline CDR1 reads MNHEY; CDR2 reads SMNVEV (reference sequence). V lost 6 bases and J 6 bases, leaving 11 bases between the germline ends. CDR3 nucleotide sequence: TGTGCCAGCAGCCGCCGGACAGATGAAAAACTGTTTTTT. Amino acid sequence: CASSRRTDEKLFF.

This clone was seen more than once but under ten times. This chain joins TRBV30 and TRBJ2-2; possibly TRBD2 for D (6 bases). The germline V gene encodes CDR1 GTSNPN and CDR2 SVGIG (reference sequence). The CDR3 extends over 14 amino acids. V lost 3 bases to trimming and J lost 5 bases, with 13 bases between them. The CDR3 sequence is CAWRVYGRTGELFF. CDR3 sequence (DNA): TGTGCCTGGAGGGTCTACGGGAGAACCGGGGAGCTGTTTTTT.

The rearrangement uses TRBV30 and TRBJ2-5; TRBD2 aligns across 7 bases. This CDR3 contains 14 residues. Germline V CDR1 and CDR2: GTSNPN, SVGIG (reference sequence). The V gene end was trimmed by 2 bases and the J gene end by 1 base; junction bases not matched to a gene: 4. DNA for the CDR3: TGTGCCTGGAGTCTACCTAGCGGCCAAGAGACCCAGTACTTC. This encodes CAWSLPSGQETQYF.

The genes are TRBV6-5 and TRBJ1-6, with no clear D. The V and J ends lost 6 bases and 10 bases respectively, with 4 bases between them. This CDR3 is 10 amino acids long. Germline V lookup: CDR1 MNHEY, CDR2 SVGAGI. The CDR3 protein is CASRTSPLHF. CDR3 in DNA: TGTGCCAGCAGAACATCACCCCTCCACTTT.

The chain combines TRBV7-2 with TRBJ1-2, with D possibly being TRBD1 (5 bases). This CDR3 region has 15 residues. Trimming removed 2 bases at V and 5 bases at J, with 15 bases between. Germline loops: CDR1 SGHTA, CDR2 FQGNSA. The CDR3 loop reads CASSLMQGLGYGYTF. The CDR3 DNA is TGTGCCAGCAGCTTAATGCAGGGCCTAGGGTATGGCTACACCTTC.

The rearrangement joins TRBV9 to TRBJ2-1, with 7 bases that match TRBD2. CDR3 length: 15 amino acids. Looked up from germline, CDR1 is SGDLS and CDR2 is YYNGEE. Trimming at V came to 4 bases and at J to 0 bases, leaving 4 bases not matched to a gene. CDR3 bases: TGTGCCAGCAGCCAACGGGACTACTCCTACAATGAGCAGTTCTTC. Translating gives CASSQRDYSYNEQFF.

The rearrangement uses TRBV30 and TRBJ2-3; no firm D call. CDR1 and CDR2 from the germline V gene are GTSNPN and SVGIG (reference sequence). This CDR3 comprises 11 residues. V was cut by 0 bases and J by 14 bases, with 12 bases left in between. The CDR3 reads CAWSVAFDRYF. CDR3 in DNA: TGTGCCTGGAGTGTAGCGTTCGACCGGTATTTT.

This chain connects TRBV11-3 to TRBJ1-2, with D possibly being TRBD1 (5 bases). Trimming stripped 5 bases from V and 2 bases from J, with 12 bases between. Germline V CDR1 and CDR2: SGHNT, YENEEA. This CDR3 is built from 14 residues. CDR3 residues: CASSAGPTNYGYTF. CDR3 DNA sequence: TGTGCCAGCAGCGCGGGACCTACCAACTATGGCTACACCTTC.

This clone was seen only a few times. The genes are TRBV15 and TRBJ1-5, with 10 bases identical to TRBD1. The V and J ends lost 8 bases and 1 base, in that order; junction bases with no gene match: 17. Germline V gene data show CDR1 as LNHNV and CDR2 as YYDKDF (reference sequence). CDR3 length: 19 amino acids. The CDR3 nucleotides are TGTGCCACCGGGTCAGGTGGGACAGGGGAGGACTTAAGCAATCAGCCCCAGCATTTT. Its protein product is CATGSGGTGEDLSNQPQHF.

The genes are TRBV5-1 and TRBJ1-4, with 7 bases lining up with TRBD1. The ends lost 1 base at V and 5 bases at J; junction bases unmatched: 2. The germline V gene encodes CDR1 SGHRS and CDR2 YFSETQ. The CDR3 contains 14 residues. The CDR3 DNA is TGCGCCAGCAGCTTGTTAGGGGGCAATGAAAAACTGTTTTTT. It specifies CASSLLGGNEKLFF.

This clone was observed once. V is TRBV7-2 and J is TRBJ2-7; 9 nucleotides line up with TRBD2. Losses at the gene ends were 1 base for V and 3 bases for J; bases not matched to a gene: 7. Germline CDR1 reads SGHTA; CDR2 reads FQGNSA. This CDR3 comprises 16 residues. The CDR3 DNA reads as TGTGCCAGCAGCTTAGACCCACAGCGGGAGGACTACGAGCAGTACTTC. Protein sequence: CASSLDPQREDYEQYF.

The V call is TRBV27, the J call TRBJ2-3, with 7 bases lining up with TRBD2. This CDR3 is built from 16 residues. Germline-derived CDR1 and CDR2 are MNHEY and SMNVEV (reference sequence). With V trimmed by 3 bases and J by 1 base, 7 bases remained unmatched. The CDR3 protein is CASSLVGGGGTDTQYF. The CDR3 DNA reads as TGTGCCAGCAGTTTGGTTGGGGGGGGAGGCACAGATACGCAGTATTTT.

This rearrangement joins TRBV20-1 to TRBJ2-7, with D maybe TRBD1 (5 bases). Trimming removed 3 bases at V and 6 bases at J, with 9 bases between. CDR1 is DFQATT and CDR2 is SNEGSKA in the germline V gene (reference sequence). This CDR3 region has 11 residues. The chain's CDR3 is CSARGRVEQYF. The DNA for the CDR3 is TGCAGTGCTAGGGGCAGGGTCGAGCAGTACTTC.

V is TRBV6-5 and J is TRBJ1-4, with D uncertain. Germline V gene lookup returns CDR1 MNHEY and CDR2 SVGAGI. The CDR3 length is 16 residues. Trimming took 0 bases from V and 5 from J, leaving 13 bases between them. Here the CDR3 DNA reads TGTGCCAGCAGTTACTCGTGGGCAGAACGAAATGAAAAACTGTTTTTT. Protein: CASSYSWAERNEKLFF.

The count of this clone is one. The chain has TRBV30 and TRBJ2-1; 8 nucleotides agree with TRBD2. CDR1 is GTSNPN, CDR2 SVGIG, per germline (reference sequence). V dropped 5 bases and J dropped 8; count of bases not matched to a gene: 8. This CDR3 region has 13 residues. CDR3 residues: CAWGREVLHEQFF. The CDR3, as DNA: TGTGCCTGGGGGCGGGAGGTCCTCCATGAGCAGTTCTTC.

The chain combines TRBV5-4 with TRBJ2-7; 7 nucleotides align to TRBD1. J gave up 0 bases and V 4 bases, and 10 bases lay outside the gene matches. The CDR3 extends over 16 amino acids. The germline gives CDR1 SGHNT, CDR2 YYREEE (reference sequence). The CDR3 protein is CASSREPGQPSYEQYF. The DNA for the CDR3 is TGTGCCAGCAGCCGGGAACCGGGACAGCCCTCCTACGAGCAGTACTTC. The full variable domain, completed using reference TRBV5-4 and TRBJ2-7, is ETGVTQSPTHLIKTRGQQVTLRCSSQSGHNTVSWYQQALGQGPQFIFQYYREEENGRGNFPPRFSGLQFPNYSSELNVNALELDDSALYLCASSREPGQPSYEQYFGPGTRLTVT.

This sequence joins TRBV15 and TRBJ2-7; D not certain. Looked up from germline, CDR1 is LNHNV and CDR2 is YYDKDF (reference sequence). The CDR3 totals 10 residues. Between the trimmed V and J ends, which lost 8 bases and 5 bases, there was a span of 7 bases. The CDR3 loop is CATAPHEQYF. CDR3 sequence (DNA): TGTGCCACCGCGCCGCACGAGCAGTACTTC.

This clone was observed a few times. This chain connects TRBV4-3 to TRBJ1-1, with D unresolved. V was cut by 2 bases and J by 4 bases, with 8 bases left in between. This CDR3 has 13 amino acids. Germline CDR1 and CDR2: LGHNA and YSLEER. CDR3 sequence: CASSQFFGTEAFF. CDR3 nucleotides: TGCGCCAGCAGCCAATTTTTCGGCACTGAAGCTTTCTTT.

This clone was detected only once. Compared with germline, one end of the junction differs, possibly owing to a read error. The rearrangement links TRBV7-2 to TRBJ2-3, with 8 nucleotides matching TRBD2. From germline, CDR1 is SGHTA and CDR2 FQGNSA. This CDR3 is 16 amino acids long. CDR3 sequence (DNA): TGTGCCAGCAGATTAGCGGGCGGGAGGACCGCAGATACGCAGTATTTT. This translates into CASRLAGGRTADTQYF.

The chain links TRBV11-3 to TRBJ2-5, with D possibly TRBD1 on 5 matching bases. Germline CDR1 is SGHNT and CDR2 is YENEEA. V shed 5 bases and J shed 3 bases, with 13 bases lying between them. The CDR3 totals 14 residues. CDR3 region: CASSPHTGEETQYF. CDR3 bases: TGTGCCAGCAGCCCCCACACAGGTGAAGAGACCCAGTACTTC.

The chain employs TRBV30 and TRBJ2-1, with TRBD2 identical over 7 bases. This CDR3 is 15 amino acids long. CDR1 is GTSNPN and CDR2 is SVGIG in the germline V gene (reference sequence). J lost 7 bases, V lost 0 bases, and 9 bases had no gene match. DNA for the CDR3: TGTGCCTGGAGTGTAGGCGGGAGCGCTGGGAATGAGCAGTTCTTC. Translating it yields CAWSVGGSAGNEQFF.